This T cell receptor (beta chain) was sequenced during a study of blood T cells in healthy people across ages. J was trimmed by 3 bases and V by 4 bases; bases with no gene match: 8. Germline V gene lookup returns CDR1 MNHEY and CDR2 SMNVEV (reference sequence). The CDR3 runs to 15 residues. This clonotype appeared once. The antigen remains undetermined. It was with a sample-barcoded 5' primer and a J-beta primer mix that a second PCR of roughly 7 to 12 cycles was run. Using its own MiXCR run on the 5' RACE reads, TCRdb lists one record per CDR3 protein. The data show about 780,000 distinct CDR3 sequences, with 35% to 60% seen just once and around 18% held by the top ten. The study, taken as a whole, reports: The study regarded diversity estimates from one million T cells as underestimates.

The chain couples TRBV27 to TRBJ2-5; 7 nucleotides agree with TRBD1. The sequence was collected from an older man in good health. Source material: blood. In DNA, the CDR3 is TGTGCCAGCAGTTCCTATCAGGGGGTTGAAGAGACCCAGTACTTC. The encoded protein is CASSSYQGVEETQYF.